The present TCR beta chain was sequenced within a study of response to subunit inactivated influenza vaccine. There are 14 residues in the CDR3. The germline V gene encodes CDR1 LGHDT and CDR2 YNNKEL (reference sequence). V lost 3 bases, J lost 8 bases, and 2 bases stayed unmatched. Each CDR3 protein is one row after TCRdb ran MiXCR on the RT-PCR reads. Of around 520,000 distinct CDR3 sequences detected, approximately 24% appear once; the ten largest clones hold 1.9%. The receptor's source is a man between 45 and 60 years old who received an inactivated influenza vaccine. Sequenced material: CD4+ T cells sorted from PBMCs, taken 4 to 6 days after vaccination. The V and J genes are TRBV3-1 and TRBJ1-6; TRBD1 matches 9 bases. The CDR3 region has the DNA TGTGCCAGCAGCCAGCGACAGGGGGATTCACCCCTCCACTTT. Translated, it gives CASSQRQGDSPLHF.